This T cell receptor beta chain derives from a study of memory CD4+ T cells and cytomegalovirus serostatus. As for this clone: The antigen is not known.

The sort gate was single viable CD3+CD4+CD8-CD45RO+ cells for memory CD4+ T cells. CMV serostatus came from serum IgG against pp150, pp28, p38, p52. As handled by the study authors: After removing out-of-frame reads, around 2.2 million distinct TCRbeta sequences remained. Profiling relied on immunoSEQ multiplex PCR, and the TCRdb table lists in-frame clones only, not all of them. V, J and clone size were drawn from that table, and D and trimming were deduced from the DNA. The sample includes about 75,000 clones, around 78% of them seen just once. Trimming shortened V by 6 bases and J by 3 bases, and 14 bases separated the two germline ends. This CDR3 has 14 amino acids. CDR1 and CDR2 from the germline V gene are SGHTA and FQGNSA. Overall study findings and caveats: A US-trained random forest predicted CMV serostatus with median AUC around 0.93.

The sequence was obtained from an adult in good health and CMV-seropositive. The V and J genes are TRBV7-2 and TRBJ2-5; tentative D call: TRBD1 (5 bases). Sequencing was carried out using memory CD4+ T cells from blood. Written as DNA, the CDR3 is TGTGCCAGCAGGCAAAAGCAGGGTGAAGAGACCCAGTACTTC. This codes for CASRQKQGEETQYF.